This entry lists 25 T cell receptor beta chains sequenced from one sample in a study of shared clonotypes between healthy human individuals. The repertoire was sequenced with immunoSEQ multiplex PCR; TCRdb's copy has only in-frame clones and lacks some. The data hold 2 million to 2.5 million clones, with 85% to 95% observed a single time. Sequencing used naive CD4+ T cells from PBMCs. Stated subset: CD45RA+ positively selected. These receptors originate from a man between 18 and 29 years old in good health. Some clones in this sample may be carry-over from other donors' samples.

The chain uses TRBV11-2 and TRBJ2-1; 8 nucleotides line up with TRBD2. Germline assignment: CDR1 SGHAT and CDR2 FQNNGV. V lost 2 bases and J lost 2; bases outside the gene matches: 11. The CDR3 is 18 residues long. For the CDR3, the DNA is TGTGCCAGCAGCTTATTGGATGGGTGGCGGGGGGCCTACAATGAGCAGTTCTTC. Its protein is CASSLLDGWRGAYNEQFF. Filled out from reference TRBV11-2 and TRBJ2-1, the complete variable domain reads EAGVAQSPRYKIIEKRQSVAFWCNPISGHATLYWYQQILGQGPKLLIQFQNNGVVDDSQLPKDRFSAERLKGVDSTLKIQPAKLEDSAVYLCASSLLDGWRGAYNEQFFGPGTRLTVL.

The CDR3 spells CASSSYKRGNTEAFF. CDR3 nucleotides: TGTGCCAGCAGCTCATATAAGCGGGGGAACACTGAAGCTTTCTTT. The rearrangement links TRBV5-4 to TRBJ1-1; no definite D call. The CDR3 spans 15 residues. V lost 3 bases, J lost 1 base, and 13 bases lay in between. CDR1 is SGHNT, CDR2 YYREEE, per germline (reference sequence).

The chain uses TRBV28 and TRBJ1-2; no firm D call. The V end was cut by 3 bases, the J end by 8 bases, with 22 bases between. This CDR3 is built from 16 residues. Germline V lookup: CDR1 MDHEN, CDR2 SYDVKM. CDR3: CASSFGIRLQLGGYTF. CDR3 coding DNA: TGTGCCAGCAGTTTTGGTATTCGCCTGCAGCTGGGAGGCTACACCTTC.

The chain employs TRBV28 and TRBJ1-1; D might be TRBD1 (5 bases). The CDR3 runs to 14 residues. V was shortened by 5 bases and J by 5 bases, with 15 bases between the two germline ends. CDR1 is MDHEN and CDR2 is SYDVKM in the germline V gene. CDR3 in amino acids: CASSLPGQGTEAFF. In DNA, the CDR3 is TGTGCCAGCAGTCTCCCGGGCCAGGGAACTGAAGCTTTCTTT.

The chain employs TRBV5-1 and TRBJ2-7; tentatively, D is TRBD1 (5 bases). The CDR3 runs to 15 residues. V lost 4 bases to trimming and J lost 0 bases, with 14 bases between them. Per the germline V gene, CDR1 is SGHRS and CDR2 is YFSETQ. CDR3 DNA sequence: TGCGCCAGCAGCCCACTTACGGACATCTCCTACGAGCAGTACTTC. Translated: CASSPLTDISYEQYF.

This chain connects TRBV19 to TRBJ1-2; perhaps TRBD1 as D (5 bases). Germline V lookup: CDR1 LNHDA, CDR2 SQIVND (reference sequence). This CDR3 has 15 residues. V lost 4 bases, J lost 3 bases, and 15 bases lay in between. CDR3 protein: CASSRGRTYYYGYTF. CDR3 DNA: TGTGCCAGTAGTAGGGGCAGAACCTATTACTATGGCTACACCTTC.

This rearrangement joins TRBV7-9 to TRBJ1-2; D is unresolved. V was clipped by 4 bases and J by 7 bases, with 7 bases between them. This CDR3 region has 11 residues. CDR1 is SEHNR, CDR2 FQNEAQ, per germline (reference sequence). The CDR3 here is CASSSGAGYTF. CDR3 sequence (DNA): TGTGCCAGCAGCTCGGGAGCTGGCTACACCTTC.

With respect to this clone: Other DNA sequences within the sample encode an identical CDR3. The chain carries TRBV28 and TRBJ2-7; 7 positions match TRBD2. The CDR3 extends over 14 amino acids. V lost 5 bases and J lost 3; bases outside the gene matches: 7. Germline V CDR1 and CDR2: MDHEN, SYDVKM. Here the CDR3 DNA reads TGTGCCAGCAGTCCCGGGACTACCCTCTACGAGCAGTACTTC. It yields the protein CASSPGTTLYEQYF.

V is TRBV6-1 and J is TRBJ2-7; 10 nucleotides agree with TRBD1. CDR1 MNHNS and CDR2 SASEGT come from the germline V gene. The V segment lost 6 bases and the J segment 4 bases; nucleotides outside the gene matches: 6. This CDR3 is built from 14 residues. The CDR3 sequence: CASSAGTGEYEQYF. CDR3 nucleotides: TGTGCCAGCAGCGCAGGGACAGGGGAATACGAGCAGTACTTC.

The genes are TRBV19 and TRBJ2-7, with 9 nucleotides matching TRBD2. The J segment lost 2 bases and the V segment lost 4 bases, leaving 6 bases of the junction unmatched. The V gene's germline CDR1 is LNHDA and CDR2 SQIVND (reference sequence). The CDR3 sequence is 15 residues long. Here the CDR3 reads CASSTPTSGPYEQYF. DNA of the CDR3: TGTGCCAGTAGTACGCCGACTAGCGGACCCTACGAGCAGTACTTC.

The chain carries TRBV28 and TRBJ2-3; TRBD2 agrees at 8 bases. The junction had 3 bases not matched to a gene; V was cut back by 4 bases and J by 3 bases. The CDR3 has 14 amino acids. In germline, CDR1 is MDHEN, CDR2 SYDVKM. The CDR3 coding sequence is TGTGCCAGCAGTTCGACTAGCGCGACAGATACGCAGTATTTT. It specifies CASSSTSATDTQYF.

This chain connects TRBV29-1 to TRBJ2-1, with 15 bases identical to TRBD2. Germline CDR1 SQVTM, CDR2 ANQGSEA. Losses at the gene ends were 8 bases for V and 12 bases for J; bases not matched to a gene: 11. This CDR3 region has 14 residues. This CDR3 is CSTHSGTSGRPQFF. The CDR3 DNA sequence: TGCAGCACACACTCCGGGACTAGCGGGAGGCCGCAGTTCTTC.

The CDR3 here is CASRAPGSSGNTIYF. The CDR3 DNA follows: TGCGCCAGCAGGGCGCCGGGCAGCTCTGGAAACACCATATATTTT. The rearrangement joins TRBV4-1 to TRBJ1-3; D is undetermined. V was clipped by 6 bases and J by 0 bases, with 12 bases between them. The CDR3 length is 15 residues. Germline lookup yields CDR1 MGHRA and CDR2 YSYEKL.

This clone occurred once. V and J are TRBV28 and TRBJ2-4; 9 nucleotides match TRBD2. The CDR3 spans 13 residues. The germline V gene has CDR1 MDHEN and CDR2 SYDVKM. V lost 4 bases to trimming and J lost 7 bases; unmatched junction nucleotides: 2. CDR3 sequence (DNA): TGTGCCAGCAGTTGGGCGGGGGGGAACATTCAGTACTTC. Its translation is CASSWAGGNIQYF.

The rearrangement joins TRBV6-1 to TRBJ2-7; D is possibly TRBD1 or TRBD2 (5 bases each). V was pared by 2 bases and J by 2 bases, with 10 bases between. The CDR3 has 14 amino acids. Germline V gene sequence: CDR1 MNHNS, CDR2 SASEGT. CDR3 in amino acids: CASSEKGTAYEQYF. DNA of the CDR3: TGTGCCAGCAGTGAAAAGGGGACGGCCTACGAGCAGTACTTC.

V is TRBV7-3 and J is TRBJ2-1; 10 nucleotides line up with TRBD2. J gave up 7 bases and V 5 bases, and 8 bases lay outside the gene matches. In germline, CDR1 is SGHTA, CDR2 FQGTGA. CDR3 length: 15 amino acids. CDR3 sequence (DNA): TGTGCCAGCAGCCCTACTAGCGGGGTAGGGAATGAGCAGTTCTTC. Its protein product is CASSPTSGVGNEQFF.

The sample holds a few counts of this clone. The chain links TRBV28 to TRBJ1-2, with TRBD1 matching over 10 bases. This CDR3 has 15 amino acids. From germline, CDR1 is MDHEN and CDR2 SYDVKM. The V and J ends lost 5 bases and 8 bases, in that order; junction bases with no gene match: 11. CDR3 amino acids: CASSLPPGTGEGYTF. CDR3 sequence (DNA): TGTGCCAGCAGTCTTCCACCCGGGACAGGGGAAGGCTACACCTTC.

The CDR3 nucleotides read TGTGCCAGCAGACTGGGGACGGCCGGGGCCTTGGGCGAGCAGTACTTC. Translation gives CASRLGTAGALGEQYF. J is TRBJ2-7 and V is TRBV27; the D gene could be TRBD1 or TRBD2 (5 bases each). The CDR3 loop spans 16 amino acids. Per germline, CDR1 MNHEY and CDR2 SMNVEV (reference sequence). V was cut by 6 bases and J by 6 bases, with 24 bases left in between.

V and J are TRBV5-1 and TRBJ2-7; maybe TRBD1 (6 bases). Looked up from germline, CDR1 is SGHRS and CDR2 is YFSETQ. CDR3 length: 15 residues. Trimming left V 0 bases short and J 6 bases short, with 16 bases between. This CDR3 reads CASSLVVGAATEQYF. For the CDR3, the DNA is TGCGCCAGCAGCTTGGTCGTGGGGGCCGCAACCGAGCAGTACTTC.

The chain has TRBV28 and TRBJ2-3; maybe TRBD1 (5 bases). CDR1 and CDR2 from the germline V gene are MDHEN and SYDVKM. CDR3 size: 16 residues. V gave up 2 bases and J gave up 0 bases, with 12 bases separating them. CDR3 sequence reads: CASSLTLQASTDTQYF. CDR3 in DNA: TGTGCCAGCAGTTTAACCTTACAGGCGAGCACAGATACGCAGTATTTT.

The chain recombines TRBV18 with TRBJ2-7; D gene uncertain. Germline V lookup: CDR1 KGHSH, CDR2 LQKENI. The V and J ends lost 3 bases and 1 base respectively, with 10 bases between them. The CDR3 runs 14 residues. CDR3 sequence (DNA): TGTGCCAGCTCACCGATTAACCCATCCTACGAGCAGTACTTC. This encodes CASSPINPSYEQYF.

The J gene is TRBJ2-1, the V gene TRBV5-1; D gene unclear. Trimming removed 4 bases from V and 8 bases from J, with 13 bases in between. Germline-derived CDR1 and CDR2 are SGHRS and YFSETQ. The CDR3 length is 13 residues. The CDR3 loop is CASSAATVYEQFF. The CDR3 DNA reads as TGCGCCAGCAGCGCCGCCACGGTATATGAGCAGTTCTTC. The full variable domain, in which reference TRBV5-1 and TRBJ2-1 provide the parts outside the CDR3, is KAGVTQTPRYLIKTRGQQVTLSCSPISGHRSVSWYQQTPGQGLQFLFEYFSETQRNKGNFPGRFSGRQFSNSRSEMNVSTLELGDSALYLCASSAATVYEQFFGPGTRLTVL.

This clone came up once. The chain recombines TRBV5-1 with TRBJ2-2, with D perhaps matching TRBD2 (6 bases). The ends were cut back, 5 bases at V and 2 bases at J, with 19 bases in the middle. In germline, CDR1 is SGHRS, CDR2 YFSETQ. This CDR3 region has 17 residues. CDR3 protein: CASSTPAGRENTGELFF. The CDR3 DNA follows: TGCGCCAGCAGTACCCCGGCGGGGCGGGAAAACACCGGGGAGCTGTTTTTT.

The J gene is TRBJ2-3, the V gene TRBV2; D gene ambiguous. The germline gives CDR1 SNHLY, CDR2 FYNNEI. The V end was cut by 7 bases, the J end by 3 bases, with 14 bases between. CDR3 length: 14 amino acids. The CDR3 region is CASTGYPPTDTQYF. The CDR3 DNA reads TGTGCCAGCACCGGCTACCCGCCAACAGATACGCAGTATTTT.

This clone was recorded once. The rearrangement uses TRBV28 and TRBJ2-7, with 8 bases lining up with TRBD2. J was trimmed by 2 bases and V by 5 bases; bases with no gene match: 8. CDR1 and CDR2 from the germline V gene are MDHEN and SYDVKM. This CDR3 spans 15 amino acids. CDR3 bases: TGTGCCAGCAGTCCGCTAGCGGGTAGAACCTACGAGCAGTACTTC. This sequence encodes CASSPLAGRTYEQYF. The variable domain in full, with the rest retrieved from reference TRBV28 and TRBJ2-7, is DVKVTQSSRYLVKRTGEKVFLECVQDMDHENMFWYRQDPGLGLRLIYFSYDVKMKEKGDIPEGYSVSREKKERFSLILESASTNQTSMYLCASSPLAGRTYEQYFGPGTRLTVT.